This entry lists 8 T cell receptor beta chains sequenced from one sample in a study of shared clonotypes between healthy human individuals (dated by TCRdb to 2018 to 2020). The library relied on the immunoSEQ multiplex PCR assay. TCRdb holds this immuneACCESS table with in-frame rearrangements only. Some clones are missing; in checked studies, unresolved V genes explain under half, and the rest has no known cause. The sample table shows about 2.4 million clones, and 85% to 95% are seen once. The ten largest clones add up to roughly 0.13% of the sample. The sample taken for sequencing was naive CD4+ T cells sorted from blood. The cell subset or site label corresponds to: CD45RA+ positively selected. All receptors derive from a man younger than 35 in good health.

The rearrangement uses TRBV29-1 and TRBJ1-5, with D maybe TRBD1 (5 bases). The CDR3 length is 13 residues. Trimming cost V 3 bases and J 6 bases, with 12 bases left between them. Germline CDR1 and CDR2: SQVTM and ANQGSEA. The CDR3 spells CSVDEGGGQPQHF. The DNA for the CDR3 is TGCAGCGTTGACGAGGGCGGGGGTCAGCCCCAGCATTTT.

V usage is TRBV28 and J usage is TRBJ2-6, with D perhaps TRBD1 (6 bases). V was cut by 4 bases and J by 11 bases, with 18 bases left in between. This CDR3 region has 15 residues. From germline, CDR1 is MDHEN and CDR2 SYDVKM. The chain's CDR3 is CASSWSRDILYVLTF. The CDR3 coding sequence is TGTGCCAGCAGTTGGTCCCGGGACATTTTGTACGTCCTGACTTTC.

The J gene is TRBJ1-5, the V gene TRBV9; D unclear. V was shortened by 0 bases and J by 9 bases, with 13 bases between the two germline ends. This CDR3 comprises 14 residues. Germline V gene sequence: CDR1 SGDLS, CDR2 YYNGEE. CDR3 sequence (DNA): TGTGCCAGCAGCGTAGGGCAGGCTGTCGCGCCCCAGCATTTT. This gives the protein CASSVGQAVAPQHF.

The gene calls are TRBV19 and TRBJ2-2, with 8 bases that match TRBD2. CDR3 length: 12 amino acids. CDR1 and CDR2 (germline): LNHDA, SQIVND (reference sequence). V trimming: 8 bases; J trimming: 6 bases; junction bases outside the gene matches: 2. The CDR3: CASHGRAGELFF. CDR3 bases: TGTGCCAGTCACGGGAGGGCCGGGGAGCTGTTTTTT. The full variable domain, completed using reference TRBV19 and TRBJ2-2, is DGGITQSPKYLFRKEGQNVTLSCEQNLNHDAMYWYRQDPGQGLRLIYYSQIVNDFQKGDIAEGYSVSREKKESFPLTVTSAQKNPTAFYLCASHGRAGELFFGEGSRLTVL.

This sequence joins TRBV7-2 and TRBJ2-3; D is undetermined. The CDR3 consists of 14 residues. Trimming took off 4 bases at V and 5 bases at J, with 13 bases between the two ends. CDR1 SGHTA and CDR2 FQGNSA come from the germline V gene. This chain's CDR3 is CASSSPPSEDTQYF. Written as DNA, the CDR3 is TGTGCCAGCAGCTCCCCACCCAGCGAAGATACGCAGTATTTT.

This chain uses TRBV7-2 with TRBJ2-1; D could derive from TRBD1 or TRBD2 (5 bases each). CDR3 length: 16 residues. Trimming stripped 2 bases from V and 7 bases from J, with 18 bases between. Per the germline V gene, CDR1 is SGHTA and CDR2 is FQGNSA. The CDR3 is CASSLFGLPPGNEQFF. Written as DNA, the CDR3 is TGTGCCAGCAGCTTATTCGGACTTCCGCCAGGGAATGAGCAGTTCTTC.

This clone was seen just once. CDR3 region: CASSIDSYNQPQHF. The CDR3 DNA sequence: TGTGCCAGTAGTATAGACAGCTACAATCAGCCCCAGCATTTT. This chain joins TRBV19 and TRBJ1-5, with unresolved D. V lost 0 bases, J lost 3 bases, and 6 bases lay in between. Germline V gives CDR1 LNHDA, CDR2 SQIVND (reference sequence). The CDR3 runs 14 residues.

This clone showed up just once. V usage is TRBV7-8 and J usage is TRBJ2-7, with 8 bases lining up with TRBD2. Per germline, CDR1 SGHVS and CDR2 FQNEAQ. The CDR3 is 16 residues long. The V and J ends lost 5 bases and 4 bases, in that order; junction bases with no gene match: 13. The CDR3 protein is CASSRVREVSKYEQYF. The DNA for the CDR3 is TGTGCCAGCAGCCGGGTGCGGGAGGTTTCAAAGTACGAGCAGTACTTC.